These 2 T cell receptor beta chains were all obtained from the same sample, sequenced in a study of PD-1 blockade in classical Hodgkin lymphoma. Produced via immunoSEQ multiplex PCR; TCRdb's table is partial and in-frame only. The sample lists around 44,000 clones; around 86% were seen once. No patient escaped relapse after autologous stem cell transplantation, and brentuximab vedotin exposure varied. The sequences come from peripheral blood mononuclear cells (PBMCs), collected before the second cycle of nivolumab. The receptors were gathered from a human donor with classical Hodgkin lymphoma.

The chain is built from TRBV5-6 and TRBJ2-5; maybe TRBD1 (5 bases). Trimming took off 4 bases at V and 1 base at J, with 14 bases between the two ends. The CDR3 runs 15 residues. From germline, CDR1 is SGHDT and CDR2 YYEEEE. This CDR3 is CASSLTQGGQETQYF. In DNA form, the CDR3 reads TGTGCCAGCAGCCTGACCCAGGGTGGCCAAGAGACCCAGTACTTC.

V and J are TRBV7-9 and TRBJ2-7; 7 bases agree with TRBD1. V lost 4 bases, J lost 7 bases, and 7 bases stayed unmatched. The CDR3 spans 13 residues. Germline V gene sequence: CDR1 SEHNR, CDR2 FQNEAQ (reference sequence). CDR3 loop: CASSSTGSGEQYF. The DNA for the CDR3 is TGTGCCAGCAGCTCGACAGGGTCTGGTGAGCAGTACTTC. Full variable domain (missing parts from reference TRBV7-9 and TRBJ2-7): DTGVSQNPRHKITKRGQNVTFRCDPISEHNRLYWYRQTLGQGPEFLTYFQNEAQLEKSRLLSDRFSAERPKGSFSTLEIQRTEQGDSAMYLCASSSTGSGEQYFGPGTRLTVT.